The 15 T cell receptor beta chains given below trace back to one sample, sequenced in a study of immune reconstitution after stem cell transplant in scleroderma. TCRdb re-called the RT-PCR reads through MiXCR, storing one row per CDR3 protein. The table shows 2,000 to 3,000 distinct CDR3 sequences, with roughly 10% occurring only once. Sampling was performed before or after autologous hematopoietic stem cell transplantation (not recorded which). The origin of the receptors is a female donor with systemic sclerosis.

This clonotype was counted once. A read error may be the cause here, since a much bigger clone is one base away. The chain combines TRBV5-1 with TRBJ2-1; D is perhaps TRBD2 (6 bases). The CDR3 is 15 amino acids. Germline loops: CDR1 SGHRS, CDR2 YFSETQ. The CDR3 DNA reads as TGCCCCAGCAGCTTGGGCGGGATCGACGACAATGAGCAGTTCTTC. Translation gives CPSSLGGIDDNEQFF.

This clonotype was counted between two and nine times. The DNA for the CDR3 is TGTGCCAGCAGCTTAGGTACTCTAGCTTCGTACGAGCAGTACTTC. Its translation is CASSLGTLASYEQYF. The rearrangement links TRBV7-2 to TRBJ2-7; D may be TRBD2 (5 bases). Germline assignment: CDR1 SGHTA and CDR2 FQGNSA. The CDR3 totals 15 residues. V was pared by 1 base and J by 4 bases, with 14 bases between.

This clonotype is large. The chain carries TRBV20-1 and TRBJ1-4; D is uncertain. CDR3 length equals 12 residues. The V gene's germline CDR1 is DFQATT and CDR2 SNEGSKA (reference sequence). The ends were cut back, 3 bases at V and 4 bases at J, with 6 bases in the middle. The CDR3 coding sequence is TGCAGTGCTAGGGACCATAATGAAAAACTGTTTTTT. Translation: CSARDHNEKLFF.

In its sample, this clonotype ranks as medium-sized. The chain uses TRBV3-1 and TRBJ2-5; 8 bases are a match to TRBD2. Per germline, CDR1 LGHDT and CDR2 YNNKEL (reference sequence). The CDR3 totals 14 residues. The junction had 5 bases not matched to a gene; V was cut back by 3 bases and J by 5 bases. The CDR3 sequence: CASSHLSGIETQYF. The DNA for the CDR3 is TGTGCCAGCAGCCACCTTAGCGGGATCGAGACCCAGTACTTC.

By sample fraction, this clonotype is medium-sized. The chain has TRBV5-1 and TRBJ1-4; D possibly corresponds to TRBD1 (6 bases). Germline V gene data show CDR1 as SGHRS and CDR2 as YFSETQ. V was shortened by 3 bases and J by 0 bases, with 9 bases between the two germline ends. This CDR3 is 15 amino acids long. The chain's CDR3 is CASSSGHSTNEKLFF. DNA of the CDR3: TGCGCCAGCAGCTCGGGACACTCAACTAATGAAAAACTGTTTTTT.

This clonotype was seen a handful of times. V usage is TRBV15 and J usage is TRBJ1-2, with D unresolved. This CDR3 region has 12 residues. Germline-derived CDR1 and CDR2 are LNHNV and YYDKDF (reference sequence). V was clipped by 0 bases and J by 3 bases, with 2 bases between them. The CDR3 DNA is TGTGCCACCAGCAGAGATTACTATGGCTACACCTTC. Amino acids: CATSRDYYGYTF.

This clonotype is termed medium-sized. The rearrangement uses TRBV6-2 or TRBV6-3 and TRBJ1-1, with D possibly TRBD1 on 6 matching bases. Germline CDR1 MNHEY, CDR2 SVGEGT. The CDR3 length is 15 residues. Deletions cut 5 bases from V and 5 bases from J, with 18 bases between. CDR3 in DNA: TGTGCCAGCAGTGACACAGGGACACCAAGGACTGAAGCTTTCTTT. Encoded protein: CASSDTGTPRTEAFF.

Only a few counts were recorded for this clonotype. Sequence at one end of the junction differs from germline and may be a read error. Written as DNA, the CDR3 is TGTGCTAGCAGCTTAGGAGGGCTGTTCCAAGAGACCCAGTACTTC. It yields the protein CASSLGGLFQETQYF. The rearrangement uses TRBV7-7 and TRBJ2-5; tentative D call: TRBD2 (6 bases). The length of the CDR3 is 15 residues. The germline gives CDR1 SSHAT, CDR2 FNYEAQ (reference sequence).

The chain joins TRBV19 to TRBJ2-1; 10 positions agree with TRBD2. The CDR3 consists of 15 residues. The J segment lost 9 bases and the V segment lost 1 base, leaving 6 bases of the junction unmatched. CDR1 and CDR2 from the germline V gene are LNHDA and SQIVND (reference sequence). CDR3 nucleotide sequence: TGTGCCAGTAGTATAGCGTCTAGCGGGGGAGGTGAGCAGTTCTTC. It encodes CASSIASSGGGEQFF. Together with reference TRBV19 and TRBJ2-1, the CDR3 gives the full variable domain: DGGITQSPKYLFRKEGQNVTLSCEQNLNHDAMYWYRQDPGQGLRLIYYSQIVNDFQKGDIAEGYSVSREKKESFPLTVTSAQKNPTAFYLCASSIASSGGGEQFFGPGTRLTVL.

By share, this clonotype counts as medium-sized. The chain links TRBV5-1 to TRBJ1-1; D perhaps matches TRBD1 (5 bases). The germline gives CDR1 SGHRS, CDR2 YFSETQ. V was trimmed by 2 bases and J by 1 base, leaving 9 bases between them. This CDR3 has 14 residues. CDR3 DNA: TGCGCCAGCAGCTTACGAACAGGGAACACTGAAGCTTTCTTT. Translated: CASSLRTGNTEAFF.

This clonotype counts as medium-sized (0.01 to 0.1%). The chain employs TRBV6-6 and TRBJ1-3; 8 bases fit TRBD1. Germline V gene data show CDR1 as MNHNY and CDR2 as SVGAGI (reference sequence). Germline trimming cut 2 bases from V and 8 bases from J; bases unmatched to any gene: 5. This CDR3 is built from 14 residues. This CDR3 reads CASSYGTGKYTIYF. Here the CDR3 DNA reads TGTGCCAGCAGTTACGGGACAGGAAAGTACACCATATATTTT.

In this sample, this clonotype is medium-sized. The gene calls are TRBV12-3 or TRBV12-4 and TRBJ2-3; 10 positions agree with TRBD2. CDR3 length: 15 amino acids. Unmatched junction bases numbered 9, after V lost 3 bases and J lost 9 bases. CDR3 sequence (DNA): TGTGCCAGCAGTTTGCTAGCGGGGGCTGGGGTAACGCAGTATTTT. Translating gives CASSLLAGAGVTQYF.

This clonotype qualifies as medium-sized (0.01 to 0.1%). This chain links TRBV7-2 with TRBJ1-1; no firm D call. The germline gives CDR1 SGHTA, CDR2 FQGNSA. There are 13 residues in the CDR3. V dropped 1 base and J dropped 3 bases, with 6 bases sitting between them. For the CDR3, the DNA is TGTGCCAGCAGCTTAGTTCCCGACACTGAAGCTTTCTTT. Translation gives CASSLVPDTEAFF.

By its share, this clonotype is medium-sized. The chain links TRBV5-1 to TRBJ2-3, with D possibly matching TRBD2 (5 bases). Germline V gene lookup returns CDR1 SGHRS and CDR2 YFSETQ. V lost 1 base and J lost 6, with 12 bases in between. The CDR3 runs 14 residues. The CDR3 reads CASSLRAWEDTQYF. The CDR3 coding sequence is TGCGCCAGCAGCTTGAGGGCCTGGGAGGATACGCAGTATTTT.

Sample share makes this clonotype medium-sized. This chain uses TRBV20-1 with TRBJ1-1; D unresolved. The CDR3 loop spans 11 amino acids. V lost 3 bases and J lost 10, with 12 bases in between. Per germline, CDR1 DFQATT and CDR2 SNEGSKA (reference sequence). The CDR3 here is CSASLPTVAFF. For the CDR3, the DNA is TGCAGTGCTAGCCTTCCCACGGTAGCTTTCTTT.